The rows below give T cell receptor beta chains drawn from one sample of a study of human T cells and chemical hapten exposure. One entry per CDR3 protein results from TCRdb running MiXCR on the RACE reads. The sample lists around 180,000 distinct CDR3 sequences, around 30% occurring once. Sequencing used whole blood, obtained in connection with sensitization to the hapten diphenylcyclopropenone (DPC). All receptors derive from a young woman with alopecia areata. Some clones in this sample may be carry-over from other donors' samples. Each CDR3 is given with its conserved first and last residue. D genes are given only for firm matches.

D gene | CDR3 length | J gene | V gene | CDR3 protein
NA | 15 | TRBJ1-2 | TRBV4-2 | CASALDRAGSRGYTF
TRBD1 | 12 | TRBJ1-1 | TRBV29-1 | CSGRQGHTEAFF
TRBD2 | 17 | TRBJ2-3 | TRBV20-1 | CSAGNSRKEGAGGRQYF
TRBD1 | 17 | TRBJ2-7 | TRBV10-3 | CAISEYPTGEFSHEQYF
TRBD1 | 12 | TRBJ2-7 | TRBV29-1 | CSVETGTLGRYF
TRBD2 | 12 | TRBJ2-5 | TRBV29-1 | CSLAGGGETQYF
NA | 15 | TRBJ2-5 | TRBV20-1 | CSAPTIQGAQETQYF
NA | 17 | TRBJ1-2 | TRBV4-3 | CASSQEGTQGTAYGYTF
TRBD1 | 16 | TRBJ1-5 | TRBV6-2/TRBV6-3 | CASRPYRGRLDQPQHF
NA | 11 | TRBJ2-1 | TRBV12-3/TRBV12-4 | CASSLNDEQFF
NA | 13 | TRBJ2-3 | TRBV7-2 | CASSRLSADTQYF
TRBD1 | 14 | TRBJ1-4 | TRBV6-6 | CASSSQGPDEKLFF
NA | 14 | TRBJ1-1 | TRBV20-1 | CSARSGGMNTEAFF
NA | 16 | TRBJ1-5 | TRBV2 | CASSERAVGGHQPQHF
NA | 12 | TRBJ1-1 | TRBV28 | CASRGRGIEAFF
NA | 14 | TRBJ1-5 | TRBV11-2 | CASSLERGNQPQHF
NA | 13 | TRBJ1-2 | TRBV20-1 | CSALLRSRDGYTF
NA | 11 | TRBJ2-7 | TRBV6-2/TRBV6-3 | CASSQLWEQYF
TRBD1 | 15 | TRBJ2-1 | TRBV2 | CASSAWGQGAREQFF
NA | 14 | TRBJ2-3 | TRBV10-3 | CAIGGSLGGDTQYF
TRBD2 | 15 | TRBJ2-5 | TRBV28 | CASSSGRGVLETQYF
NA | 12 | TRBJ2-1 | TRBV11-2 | CASSLGAYEQFF
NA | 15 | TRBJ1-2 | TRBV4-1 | CASSQGQLSNYGYTF
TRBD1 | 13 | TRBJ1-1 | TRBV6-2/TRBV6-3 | CASIDRGNTEAFF
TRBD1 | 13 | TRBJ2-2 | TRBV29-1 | CSVDRGNNGELFF
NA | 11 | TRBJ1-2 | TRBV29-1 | CSVESSYGYTF
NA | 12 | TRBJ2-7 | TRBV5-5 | CASSLGQGRINF
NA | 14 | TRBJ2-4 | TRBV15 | CATSRDRGTDIQYF
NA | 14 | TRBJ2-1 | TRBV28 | CASKVASANNEQFF
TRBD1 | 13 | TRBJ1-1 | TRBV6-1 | CASSGQGGGEAFF
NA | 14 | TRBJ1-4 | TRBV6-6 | CASTRWGVNEKLFF
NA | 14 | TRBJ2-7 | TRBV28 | CASSPAYPGDEQYF
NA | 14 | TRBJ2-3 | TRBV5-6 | CASSRQGSTDTQYF
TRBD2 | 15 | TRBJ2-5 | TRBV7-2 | CASSLIAGYQETQYF
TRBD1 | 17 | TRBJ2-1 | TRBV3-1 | CASSQVPTGALYNEQFF
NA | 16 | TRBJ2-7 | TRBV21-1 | CASSPGRERRNYEQYF
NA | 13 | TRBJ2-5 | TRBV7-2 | CASSLLPQETQYF
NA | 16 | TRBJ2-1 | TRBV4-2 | CASSPSSVAYNNEQFF
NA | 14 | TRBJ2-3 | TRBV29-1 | CSVATGGVADTQYF
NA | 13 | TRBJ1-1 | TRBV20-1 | CSAGGGPNTEAFF
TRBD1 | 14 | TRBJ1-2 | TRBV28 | CASTGDRGLVGYTF
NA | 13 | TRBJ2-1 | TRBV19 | CASSIQSGVEQFF
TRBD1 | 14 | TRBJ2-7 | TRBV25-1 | CASSSGQGSYEQYF
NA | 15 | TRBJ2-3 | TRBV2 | CASSESGLPTDTQYF